A selection of T cell receptor beta chains follows, all from one sample in a study of control samples from healthy donors and cancer patients. The assay was immunoSEQ multiplex PCR, and TCRdb's table has in-frame clones only and misses some. Of under 150,000 clones in the sample, 89% were seen once. The specimen was blood. These receptors originate from a man aged 25 to 45 in good health. Each CDR3 is given with its conserved first and last residue. A D gene is named only where the DNA matches it firmly. Where a row states a size, it is once, few, many or the class of an expanded clone; other rows omit it.

CSASVRAGGRSYNEQFF	TGCAGTGCTAGTGTTCGGGCGGGGGGCCGTTCCTACAATGAGCAGTTCTTC	TRBV20-1	TRBJ2-1	TRBD2	.
CASSLRLAGEDTGELFF	TGTGCCAGCAGCTTAAGATTAGCGGGGGAGGACACCGGGGAGCTGTTTTTT	TRBV11-2	TRBJ2-2	TRBD2	.
CASSLRLDFTYEQYF	TGTGCCAGCAGCTTACGACTAGACTTTACCTACGAGCAGTACTTC	TRBV7-2	TRBJ2-7	.	.
CSAKLAGTYNEQFF	TGCAGCGCCAAACTAGCGGGCACCTACAATGAGCAGTTCTTC	TRBV29-1	TRBJ2-1	TRBD2	.
CASSQRTGVEQYF	TGTGCCAGCAGCCAGAGGACAGGGGTTGAGCAGTACTTC	TRBV7-9	TRBJ2-7	TRBD1	.
CASSQEEGRDYGYTF	TGTGCCAGCAGCCAAGAAGAGGGCAGAGACTATGGCTACACCTTC	TRBV4-2	TRBJ1-2	.	.
CASSLALAGEAFF	TGTGCCAGCAGCTTAGCTCTGGCGGGGGAAGCTTTCTTT	TRBV11-3	TRBJ1-1	.	.
CSVALPASEQYF	TGCAGCGTTGCTTTGCCGGCCTCCGAGCAGTACTTC	TRBV29-1	TRBJ2-7	.	.
CATSSAGTGRTGELFF	TGTGCCACCAGTAGCGCCGGGACAGGGCGGACCGGGGAGCTGTTTTTT	TRBV24-1	TRBJ2-2	TRBD1	once
CASSEVVGREKLFF	TGTGCCAGCAGTGAAGTCGTAGGGCGTGAAAAACTGTTTTTT	TRBV6-1	TRBJ1-4	.	many
CASSPASLIQYF	TGTGCCAGCAGCCCAGCCTCCTTAATTCAGTACTTC	TRBV7-9	TRBJ2-4	.	.
CASSVQVGLAQETQYF	TGTGCCAGCAGCGTACAGGTGGGACTGGCCCAAGAGACCCAGTACTTC	TRBV9	TRBJ2-5	.	.
CASSLVRGGAEKLFF	TGTGCCAGCAGCTTAGTCCGGGGCGGGGCCGAAAAACTGTTTTTT	TRBV7-2	TRBJ1-4	.	.
CASSADDRGLDEQYF	TGTGCCAGCAGCGCTGATGACAGGGGGTTGGACGAGCAGTACTTC	TRBV9	TRBJ2-7	TRBD1	.
CATSRETGRGGGKLFF	TGTGCCACCAGCAGAGAGACAGGGCGGGGAGGGGGAAAACTGTTTTTT	TRBV15	TRBJ1-4	TRBD1	.
CASSVGGERDTQYF	TGTGCCAGCAGCGTAGGAGGTGAGAGGGATACGCAGTATTTT	TRBV9	TRBJ2-3	.	.
CASSSRTGGNTEAFF	TGTGCCAGCAGCTCAAGGACAGGGGGGAACACTGAAGCTTTCTTT	TRBV9	TRBJ1-1	TRBD1	.
CASSQMDYNEQFF	TGTGCCAGCAGCCAAATGGACTACAATGAGCAGTTCTTC	TRBV14	TRBJ2-1	.	.
CATTYLPNEDPSYEQYF	TGCGCCACTACGTACCTCCCGAATGAGGACCCATCGTACGAGCAGTACTTC	TRBV23-1	TRBJ2-7	.	few
CASSLKGSGGTDTQYF	TGTGCCAGCAGCCTCAAAGGGTCCGGTGGCACAGATACGCAGTATTTT	TRBV5-8	TRBJ2-3	.	.